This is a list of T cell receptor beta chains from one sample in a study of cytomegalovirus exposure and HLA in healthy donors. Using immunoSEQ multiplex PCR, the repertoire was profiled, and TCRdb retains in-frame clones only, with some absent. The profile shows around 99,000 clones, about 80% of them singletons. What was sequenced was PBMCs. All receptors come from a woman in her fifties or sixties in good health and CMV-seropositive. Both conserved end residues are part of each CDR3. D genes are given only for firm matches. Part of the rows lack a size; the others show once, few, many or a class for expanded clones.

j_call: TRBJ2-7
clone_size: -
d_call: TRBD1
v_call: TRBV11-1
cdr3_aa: CASSLNGQGTYEQYF
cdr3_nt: TGTGCCAGCAGCTTAAACGGACAGGGTACCTACGAGCAGTACTTC

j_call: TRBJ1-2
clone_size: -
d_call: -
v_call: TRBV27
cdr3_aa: CASSSITGGYGYTF
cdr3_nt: TGTGCCAGCAGTTCCATCACGGGAGGCTATGGCTACACCTTC

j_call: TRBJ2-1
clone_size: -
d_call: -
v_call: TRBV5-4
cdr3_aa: CASSGQGLPSYNEQFF
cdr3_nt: TGTGCCAGCAGCGGCCAGGGACTGCCCTCCTACAATGAGCAGTTCTTC

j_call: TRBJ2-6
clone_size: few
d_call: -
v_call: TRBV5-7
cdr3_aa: CASSLEGNVSPGANGLTF
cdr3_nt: TGTGCCAGCAGCTTGGAGGGAAACGTTTCCCCTGGGGCCAACGGCCTGACTTTC

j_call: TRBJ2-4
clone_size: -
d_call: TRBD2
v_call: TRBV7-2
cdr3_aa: CASSYLLSGGPKNSQYF
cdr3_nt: TGTGCCAGCAGCTATCTCCTTAGCGGGGGCCCCAAAAACAGTCAGTACTTC

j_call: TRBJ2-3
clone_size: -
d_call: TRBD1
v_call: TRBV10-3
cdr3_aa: CAISVGQGIDTQYF
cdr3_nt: TGTGCCATCAGTGTGGGACAGGGGATAGATACGCAGTATTTT

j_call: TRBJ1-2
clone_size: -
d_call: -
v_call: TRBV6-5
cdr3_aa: CASRPTGFYGYTF
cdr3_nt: TGTGCCAGCAGACCCACAGGATTCTATGGCTACACCTTC

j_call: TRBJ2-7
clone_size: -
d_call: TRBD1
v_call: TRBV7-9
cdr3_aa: CASSSGTDYEQYF
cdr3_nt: TGTGCCAGCAGCTCCGGGACAGACTACGAGCAGTACTTC

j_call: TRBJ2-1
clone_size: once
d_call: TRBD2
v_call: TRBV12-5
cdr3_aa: CASGLVGLAGPYNEQFF
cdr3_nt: TGTGCTAGTGGTTTGGTAGGGCTAGCGGGGCCCTACAATGAGCAGTTCTTC

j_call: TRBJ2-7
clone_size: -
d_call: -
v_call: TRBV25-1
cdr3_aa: CASSEEVSYEQYF
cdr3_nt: TGTGCCAGCAGTGAAGAGGTCAGCTACGAGCAGTACTTC

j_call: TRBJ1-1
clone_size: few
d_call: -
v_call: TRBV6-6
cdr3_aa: CASSREGGRTEAFF
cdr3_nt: TGTGCCAGCAGCCGAGAAGGAGGGCGCACTGAAGCTTTCTTT

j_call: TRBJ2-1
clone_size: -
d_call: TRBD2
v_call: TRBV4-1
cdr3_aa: CASSQILAGNEQFF
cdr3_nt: TGCGCCAGCAGCCAAATACTAGCGGGCAATGAGCAGTTCTTC

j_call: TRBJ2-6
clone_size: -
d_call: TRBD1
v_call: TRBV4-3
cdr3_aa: CASSYGTGGAGANGLTF
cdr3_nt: TGCGCCAGCAGCTACGGGACAGGGGGCGCTGGGGCCAACGGCCTGACTTTC

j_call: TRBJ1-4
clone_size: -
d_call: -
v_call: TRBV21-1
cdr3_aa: CASSSPGGYDNEKLFF
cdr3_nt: TGTGCCAGCAGCAGTCCAGGGGGCTACGATAATGAAAAACTGTTTTTT

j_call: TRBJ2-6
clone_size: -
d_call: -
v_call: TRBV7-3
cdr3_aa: CASSLGPSGANVLTF
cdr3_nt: TGTGCCAGCAGCTTAGGGCCCTCTGGGGCCAACGTCCTGACTTTC

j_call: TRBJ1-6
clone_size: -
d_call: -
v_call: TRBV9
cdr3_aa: CASSVSGPPLHF
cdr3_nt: TGTGCCAGCAGCGTATCGGGTCCACCCCTCCACTTT

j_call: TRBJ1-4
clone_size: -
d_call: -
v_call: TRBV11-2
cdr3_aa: CASSLIGATNEKLFF
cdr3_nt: TGTGCCAGCAGCTTAATAGGGGCAACTAATGAAAAACTGTTTTTT

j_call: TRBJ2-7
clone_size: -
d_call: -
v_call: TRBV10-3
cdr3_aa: CASSEHSGIYEQYF
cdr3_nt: TGTGCCAGCAGTGAACACTCAGGAATCTACGAGCAGTACTTC

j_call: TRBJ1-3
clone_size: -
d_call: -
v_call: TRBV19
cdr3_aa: CASSSLTGGTGNTIYF
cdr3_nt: TGTGCCAGTAGTAGCCTGACAGGAGGCACTGGAAACACCATATATTTT

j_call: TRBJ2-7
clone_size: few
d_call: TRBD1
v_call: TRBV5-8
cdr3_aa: CASSPGGRYF
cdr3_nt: TGTGCCAGCAGTCCAGGGGGCAGGTACTTC

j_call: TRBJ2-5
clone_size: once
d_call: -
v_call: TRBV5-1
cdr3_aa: CASGRTHQETQYF
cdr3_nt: TGCGCCAGCGGGCGGACACACCAAGAGACCCAGTACTTC

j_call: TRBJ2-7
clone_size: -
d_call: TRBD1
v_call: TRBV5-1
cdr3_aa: CASSLTGGQAAYEQYF
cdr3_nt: TGCGCCAGCAGCTTGACTGGAGGACAGGCCGCCTACGAGCAGTACTTC

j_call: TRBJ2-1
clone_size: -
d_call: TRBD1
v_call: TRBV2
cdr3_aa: CASSEDRGNEQFF
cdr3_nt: TGTGCCAGCAGTGAGGACAGGGGTAATGAGCAGTTCTTC

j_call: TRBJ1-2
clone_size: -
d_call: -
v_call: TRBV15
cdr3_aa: CATSPRSLTGLYGYTF
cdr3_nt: TGTGCCACCAGCCCCCGCTCCCTGACAGGACTCTATGGCTACACCTTC

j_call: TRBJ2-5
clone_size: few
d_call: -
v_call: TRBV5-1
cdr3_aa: CASSVGLGETQYF
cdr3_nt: TGCGCCAGCAGCGTCGGACTCGGGGAGACCCAGTACTTC

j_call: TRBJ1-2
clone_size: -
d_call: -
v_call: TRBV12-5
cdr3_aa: CASGYEGEEGYTF
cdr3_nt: TGTGCTAGTGGCTACGAGGGCGAGGAGGGCTACACCTTC

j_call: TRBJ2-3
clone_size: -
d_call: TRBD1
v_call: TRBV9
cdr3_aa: CASSAGTVPDTQYF
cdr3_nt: TGTGCCAGCAGCGCGGGGACAGTGCCAGATACGCAGTATTTT

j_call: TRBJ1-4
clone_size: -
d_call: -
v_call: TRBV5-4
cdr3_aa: CASSRDGGGPEKLFF
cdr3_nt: TGTGCCAGCAGCCGCGACGGTGGTGGGCCTGAAAAACTGTTTTTT

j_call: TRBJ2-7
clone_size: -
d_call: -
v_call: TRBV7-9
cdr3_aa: CASSGFRGREQYF
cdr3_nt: TGTGCCAGCAGCGGATTCAGGGGTAGGGAGCAGTACTTC

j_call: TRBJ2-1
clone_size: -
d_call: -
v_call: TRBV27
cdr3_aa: CASSLTVGGSYNEQFF
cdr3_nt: TGTGCCAGCAGTTTAACGGTGGGGGGATCGTACAATGAGCAGTTCTTC

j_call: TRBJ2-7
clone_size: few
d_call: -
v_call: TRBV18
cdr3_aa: CASSELFGGEQYF
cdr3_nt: TGTGCCAGCTCAGAGCTGTTCGGCGGCGAGCAGTACTTC

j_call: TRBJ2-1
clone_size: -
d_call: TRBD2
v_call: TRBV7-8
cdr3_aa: CASSLDPSGRSDEQFF
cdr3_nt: TGTGCCAGCAGCTTAGATCCTAGCGGGAGGTCAGATGAGCAGTTCTTC

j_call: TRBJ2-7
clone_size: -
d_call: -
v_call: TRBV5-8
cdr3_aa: CASSLAGTYEQYF
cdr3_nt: TGTGCCAGCAGCTTGGCCGGGACCTACGAGCAGTACTTC

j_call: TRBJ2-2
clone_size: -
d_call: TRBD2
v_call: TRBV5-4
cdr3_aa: CASSAVAGAAGELFF
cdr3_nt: TGTGCCAGCAGCGCAGTAGCGGGGGCGGCCGGGGAGCTGTTTTTT

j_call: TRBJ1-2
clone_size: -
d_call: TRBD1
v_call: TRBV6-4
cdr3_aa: CASSDRTGKDNYGYTF
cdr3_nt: TGTGCCAGCAGTGACCGGACAGGGAAAGATAACTATGGCTACACCTTC

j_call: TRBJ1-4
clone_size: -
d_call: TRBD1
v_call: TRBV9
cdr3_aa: CASSVGETGDEKLFF
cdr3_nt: TGTGCCAGCAGCGTAGGAGAGACAGGGGATGAAAAACTGTTTTTT

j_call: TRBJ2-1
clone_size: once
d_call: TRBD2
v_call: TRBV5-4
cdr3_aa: CASSTKTSGGVYNEQFF
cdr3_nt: TGTGCCAGCAGCACAAAAACTAGCGGGGGTGTTTACAATGAGCAGTTCTTC

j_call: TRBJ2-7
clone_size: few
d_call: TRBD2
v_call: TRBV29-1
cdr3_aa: CSGGGLSSYEQYF
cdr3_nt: TGCAGCGGCGGGGGATTGAGCTCCTACGAGCAGTACTTC

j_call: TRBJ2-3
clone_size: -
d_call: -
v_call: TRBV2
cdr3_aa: CASSSLTQYF
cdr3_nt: TGTGCCAGCAGTTCTCTAACGCAGTATTTT